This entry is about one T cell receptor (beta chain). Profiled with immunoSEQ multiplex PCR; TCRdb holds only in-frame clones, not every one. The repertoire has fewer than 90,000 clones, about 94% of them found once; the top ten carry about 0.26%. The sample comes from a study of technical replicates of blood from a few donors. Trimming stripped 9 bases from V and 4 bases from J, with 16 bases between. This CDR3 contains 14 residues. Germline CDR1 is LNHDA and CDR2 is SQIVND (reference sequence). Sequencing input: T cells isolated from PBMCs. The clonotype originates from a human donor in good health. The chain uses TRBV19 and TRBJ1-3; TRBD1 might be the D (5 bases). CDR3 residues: CASRTGGDGNTIYF. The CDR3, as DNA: TGTGCCAGCCGAACGGGGGGAGACGGAAACACCATATATTTT.